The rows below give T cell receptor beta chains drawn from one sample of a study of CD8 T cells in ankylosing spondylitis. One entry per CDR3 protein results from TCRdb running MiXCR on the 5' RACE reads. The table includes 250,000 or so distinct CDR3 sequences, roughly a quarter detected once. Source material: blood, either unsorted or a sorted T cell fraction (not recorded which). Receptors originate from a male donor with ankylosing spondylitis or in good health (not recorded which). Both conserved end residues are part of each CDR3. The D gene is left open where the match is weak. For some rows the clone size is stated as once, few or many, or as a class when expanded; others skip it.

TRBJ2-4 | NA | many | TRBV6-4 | TGTGCCAGCAGTGCCTCAAGCGAAAACATTCAGTACTTC | CASSASSENIQYF
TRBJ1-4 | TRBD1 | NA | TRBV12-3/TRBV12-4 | TGTGCCAGCAGGACAGGGTTGGCTTATGAAAAACTGTTTTTT | CASRTGLAYEKLFF
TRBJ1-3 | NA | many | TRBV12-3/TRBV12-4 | TGTGCCAGCAGTTTTTCTGAGGCCTCTGGAAACACCATATATTTT | CASSFSEASGNTIYF
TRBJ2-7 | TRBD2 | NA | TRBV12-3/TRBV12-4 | TGTGCCAGCAGTTTAGCTTTTCTAGCGGGGTTCTACGAGCAGTACTTC | CASSLAFLAGFYEQYF
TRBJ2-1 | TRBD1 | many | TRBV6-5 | TGTGCCAGCAGTCACGGGACAGGGCGGTTCTTC | CASSHGTGRFF
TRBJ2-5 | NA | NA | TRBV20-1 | TGCAGTGCTAGAGATCGGCGGGACAGCCTTCGGGAGACCCAGTACTTC | CSARDRRDSLRETQYF
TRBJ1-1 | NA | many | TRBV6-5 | TGTGCCAGCAGTTACTCGGGGGGGAACACTGAAGCTTTCTTT | CASSYSGGNTEAFF
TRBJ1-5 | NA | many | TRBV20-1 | TGCAGTGCTAGCCCGCCCTCAAAGGTACAGCCCCAGCATTTT | CSASPPSKVQPQHF
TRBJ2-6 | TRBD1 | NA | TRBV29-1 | TGCAGCGTTGGGCTTCAGGGGACAGATGGGGCCAACGTCCTGACTTTC | CSVGLQGTDGANVLTF
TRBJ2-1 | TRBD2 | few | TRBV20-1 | TGCAGTGCTAGACTTAGACTAGCTCCGAGCTCCTACAATGAGCAGTTCTTC | CSARLRLAPSSYNEQFF
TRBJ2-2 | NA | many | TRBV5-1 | TGCGCCAGCAGCTTGGTGGCAGGGTCCCACACCGGGGAGCTGTTTTTT | CASSLVAGSHTGELFF
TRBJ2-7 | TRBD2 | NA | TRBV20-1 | TGCAGTGCTAATCCGGGACTAGCGGGAATCGAGCAGTACTTC | CSANPGLAGIEQYF
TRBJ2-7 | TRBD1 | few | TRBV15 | TGTGCCACCAGCAGAAAGGGACAGGGGGCGTGGTGGTTGGGATACGAGCAGTACTTC | CATSRKGQGAWWLGYEQYF
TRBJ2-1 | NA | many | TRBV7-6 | TGTGCCAGCAGCCAAAGGATCGATGAGCAGTTCTTC | CASSQRIDEQFF
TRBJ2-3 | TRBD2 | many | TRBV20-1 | TGCAGTGCGTTTAGTTCGGGGGGAGTGGCAGATACGCAGTATTTT | CSAFSSGGVADTQYF
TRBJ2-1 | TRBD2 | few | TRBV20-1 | TGCAGTGCTGTAGCGGGGGGGCCTGGGGGCAATGAGCAGTTCTTC | CSAVAGGPGGNEQFF
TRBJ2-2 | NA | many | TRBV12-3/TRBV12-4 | TGTGCCAGCAGGGCCGGGGGGGAGCTGTTTTTT | CASRAGGELFF
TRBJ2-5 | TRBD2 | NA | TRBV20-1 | TGCAGTCTTACAGCGGGGGGTTACCAAGAGACCCAGTACTTC | CSLTAGGYQETQYF
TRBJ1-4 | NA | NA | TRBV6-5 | TGTGCCAGCAGTGATACCGGGGTTAAACTGTTTTTT | CASSDTGVKLFF
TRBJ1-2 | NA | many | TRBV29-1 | TGCAGCGTTGTGGTGGGGGACTATGGCTACACCTTC | CSVVVGDYGYTF
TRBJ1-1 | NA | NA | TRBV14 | TGTGCCAGCAGCTATACAGGGTTGAACACTGAAGCTTTCTTT | CASSYTGLNTEAFF
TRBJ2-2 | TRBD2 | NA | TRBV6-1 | TGTGCCAGCAGCTCCATGGGGGGGGGCGGGGAGCTGTTTTTT | CASSSMGGGGELFF
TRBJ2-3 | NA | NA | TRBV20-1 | TGCAGTGCGATAAGGGGACGAGACGGGGCGGATACGCAGTATTTT | CSAIRGRDGADTQYF
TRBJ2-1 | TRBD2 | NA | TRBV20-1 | TGCAGTGCTAGAGGTACTAGCGTGGGCTCCTACAATGAGCAGTTCTTC | CSARGTSVGSYNEQFF
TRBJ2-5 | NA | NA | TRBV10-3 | TGTGCCATCAGTGAACACAGCCAAGAGACCCAGTACTTC | CAISEHSQETQYF
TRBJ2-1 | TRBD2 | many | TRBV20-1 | TGCAGTGCGAGAGCGGGGGGGATGGATGAGCAGTTCTTC | CSARAGGMDEQFF
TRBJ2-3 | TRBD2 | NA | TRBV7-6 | TGTGCCAGCAGCTTAGGCCCGACTAGCGGGACGCAGTATTTT | CASSLGPTSGTQYF
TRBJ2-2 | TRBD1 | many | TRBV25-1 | TGTGCCAGCAGTGAGCAGGGGGCGACCGGGGAGCTGTTTTTT | CASSEQGATGELFF
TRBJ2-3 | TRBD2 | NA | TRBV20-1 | TGCAGTGCTAGAGATATTTTTCCTGGCGGGGGGAGCACAGATACGCAGTATTTT | CSARDIFPGGGSTDTQYF
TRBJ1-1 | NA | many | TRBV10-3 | TGTGCCATCAGTGAGATCGGAGGAAAGAACACTGAAGCTTTCTTT | CAISEIGGKNTEAFF
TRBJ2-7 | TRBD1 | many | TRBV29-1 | TGCAGCGTTCGCAGGACAGGGAACTCCTACGAGCAGTACTTC | CSVRRTGNSYEQYF
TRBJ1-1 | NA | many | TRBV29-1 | TGCAGCGTTGCCCTCAGGGTCGAGAACACTGAAGCTTTCTTT | CSVALRVENTEAFF
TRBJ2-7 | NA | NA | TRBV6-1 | TGTGCCAGCAGTGAATATTGGAGGGGACGGACCCGCTCCTACGAGCAGTACTTC | CASSEYWRGRTRSYEQYF
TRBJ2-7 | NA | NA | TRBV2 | TGTGCCAGCAGTGAAGCGCTGTCCTGGGGAGAGCAGTACTTC | CASSEALSWGEQYF
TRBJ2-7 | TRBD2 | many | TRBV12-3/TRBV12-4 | TGTGCCAGCGGAACTAGCGGGGGGGCCTACGAGCAGTACTTC | CASGTSGGAYEQYF
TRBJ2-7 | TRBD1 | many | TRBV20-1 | TGCAGTGGCGGCACAGGGGCCTACGAGCAGTACTTC | CSGGTGAYEQYF
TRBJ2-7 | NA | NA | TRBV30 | TGTGCCTGGAGTGTAGTAGGGGGAACCTACGAGCAGTACTTC | CAWSVVGGTYEQYF
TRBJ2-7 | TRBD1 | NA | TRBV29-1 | TGCAGCGCCCACTCCGGGACAGGGCTCCACGAGCAGTACTTC | CSAHSGTGLHEQYF
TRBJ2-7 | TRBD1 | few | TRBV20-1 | TGCAGTGGCACACGGACAGGGGGCTACGAGCAGTACTTC | CSGTRTGGYEQYF
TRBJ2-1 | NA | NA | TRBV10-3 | TGTGCCATCAGTGGTGGGGTGGTCGACTCCTACAATGAGCAGTTCTTC | CAISGGVVDSYNEQFF
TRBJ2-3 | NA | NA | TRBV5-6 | TGTGCCAGCAGCCCTACCAGGGTGGATACGCAGTATTTT | CASSPTRVDTQYF
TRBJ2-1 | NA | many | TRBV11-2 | TGTGCCAGCAGCGTCAAGCGGGACAGGCAATACAATGAGCAGTTCTTC | CASSVKRDRQYNEQFF
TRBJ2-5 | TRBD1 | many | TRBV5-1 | TGCGCCAGCAGCCCCGGGACAGGGGGCAAGGAGACCCAGTACTTC | CASSPGTGGKETQYF
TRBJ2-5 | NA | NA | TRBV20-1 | TGCAGTGCTAGAGATGCGCAGGGCAAGATTTGGGTCCAAGAGACCCAGTACTTC | CSARDAQGKIWVQETQYF
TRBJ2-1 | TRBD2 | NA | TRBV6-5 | TGTGCCAGCAGTTACTCAACTAGCGGGGGCCTTGAGCAGTTCTTC | CASSYSTSGGLEQFF
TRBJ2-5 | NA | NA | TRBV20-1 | TGCAGTGCCCCTTGGCCAGAGACCCAGTACTTC | CSAPWPETQYF
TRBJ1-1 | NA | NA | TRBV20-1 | TGCAGTGCTAGACTGGCCGGGGGGAACACTGAAGCTTTCTTT | CSARLAGGNTEAFF
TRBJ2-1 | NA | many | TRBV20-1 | TGCAGTGCAAACGGACTCACCTATCCCGGGGATGAGCAGTTCTTC | CSANGLTYPGDEQFF
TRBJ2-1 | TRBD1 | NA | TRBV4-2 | TGTGCCAGCAGCCTCCACAGGGGCTACAATGAGCAGTTCTTC | CASSLHRGYNEQFF